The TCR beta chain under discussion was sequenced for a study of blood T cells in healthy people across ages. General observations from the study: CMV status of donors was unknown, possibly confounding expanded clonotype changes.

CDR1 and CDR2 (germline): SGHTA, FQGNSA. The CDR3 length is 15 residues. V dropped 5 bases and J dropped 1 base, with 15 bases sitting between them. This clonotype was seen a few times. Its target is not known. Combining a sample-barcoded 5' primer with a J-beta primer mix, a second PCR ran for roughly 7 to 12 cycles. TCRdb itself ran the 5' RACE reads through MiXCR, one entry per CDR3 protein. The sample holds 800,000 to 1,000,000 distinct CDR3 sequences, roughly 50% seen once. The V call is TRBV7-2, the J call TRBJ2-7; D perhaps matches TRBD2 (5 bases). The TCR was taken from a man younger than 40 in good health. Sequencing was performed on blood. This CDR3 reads CASSLELAISYEQYF. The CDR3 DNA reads TGTGCCAGCAGCCTAGAATTAGCGATATCCTACGAGCAGTACTTC. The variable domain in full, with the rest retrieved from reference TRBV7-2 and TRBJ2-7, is GAGVSQSPSNKVTEKGKDVELRCDPISGHTALYWYRQSLGQGLEFLIYFQGNSAPDKSGLPSDRFSAERTGGSVSTLTIQRTQQEDSAVYLCASSLELAISYEQYFGPGTRLTVT.